The table lists the clone carrying this TCR beta chain with a few counts. Its specificity is not known. The data are from a study of OX40 agonist ivuxolimab in advanced cancers. The method was immunoSEQ multiplex PCR; TCRdb's version includes in-frame clones alone and lacks a portion of them. The sample consists of under 85,000 clones, approximately 78% of them appearing once. V lost 4 bases and J 5 bases, leaving 17 bases between the germline ends. This CDR3 region has 15 residues. From germline, CDR1 is MDHEN and CDR2 SYDVKM. General observations from the study: By week 6 at 0.1 to 3.0 mg/kg, blood CD4+ and CD8+ T cells had expanded clonally. Part of the nonresponder group also had normalized T-cell clonal expansion that was low.

The sequenced sample was CD4+ or CD8+ T cells sorted from blood, obtained in a trial of the OX40 agonist ivuxolimab. The source of this sequence is an adult with an advanced solid tumor such as melanoma, head and neck, liver or kidney cancer. This chain uses TRBV28 with TRBJ1-2; D may be TRBD1 (5 bases). The CDR3 nucleotides read TGTGCCAGCAGTTACCCGGACCGGGGGGGATATGGCTACACCTTC. This translates into CASSYPDRGGYGYTF.